This T cell receptor (beta chain) was observed in a study of blood T cell repertoires in COVID-19. The germline CDR1 and CDR2 sequences are LNHDA and SQIVND (reference sequence). V lost 11 bases to trimming and J lost 3 bases; unmatched junction nucleotides: 9. The CDR3 is 14 residues long. Source study methods: Cell counts per sample came from amplifying reference gene primers. Profiled with immunoSEQ multiplex PCR; TCRdb holds only in-frame clones, not every one. The D gene and trimming were derived from the DNA, and the V and J assignments and clone size from that table. The sample includes some 120,000 clones, roughly 81% of them seen just once. This clone occurred a few times.

Sequenced: peripheral blood. The clonotype originates from a human donor in a cohort sampled during active COVID-19. The chain carries TRBV19 and TRBJ1-3, with 8 bases identical to TRBD1. The CDR3 DNA sequence: TGTGCCTCTTCCGACAGGGGAGATGGAAACACCATATATTTT. Protein: CASSDRGDGNTIYF.